The entry below describes one T cell receptor beta chain. Its antigen is not identified. The source of the sample is a study of memory CD4+ T cells and cytomegalovirus serostatus. Study-wide context: This sample comes from healthy Belgian adults, about 10 CMV seropositive, under 25 seronegative. Findings and caveats of the study: A US-trained random forest predicted CMV serostatus with median AUC around 0.91.

Single viable CD3+CD4+CD8-CD45RO+ cells were sorted as the memory CD4+ T cells. In the source study's methods: After removing out-of-frame reads, approximately 2.2 million distinct TCRbeta sequences remained. The method was immunoSEQ multiplex PCR; TCRdb's version includes in-frame clones alone and lacks a portion of them. Clonal size and the V and J genes are those of that table, whereas D and trimming came from the DNA. Among about 59,000 clones listed, around three quarters were seen once. Germline V gene lookup returns CDR1 SGHTA and CDR2 FQGTGA. The CDR3 is 15 residues long. Trimming took 5 bases from V and 4 from J, leaving 16 bases between them.

The origin of this receptor is an adult in good health and CMV-seronegative. Some clones in this sample may be carry-over from other donors' samples. The sequenced sample consisted of memory CD4+ T cells from blood. The rearrangement joins TRBV7-3 to TRBJ2-3; maybe TRBD2 (5 bases). CDR3 region: CASSPREPRSDTQYF. CDR3 nucleotides: TGTGCCAGCAGCCCGAGGGAGCCTCGGTCAGATACGCAGTATTTT.